The sequence of this T cell receptor beta chain was determined in a study of PD-1 blockade in classical Hodgkin lymphoma. The study, taken as a whole, reports: There remain no defined causes for the repertoire differences, which possibly reflect disease activity or prior therapy.

A single count supports this clone. As yet, its antigen is unknown. The CDR3 loop spans 15 amino acids. In germline, CDR1 is MDHEN, CDR2 SYDVKM. V trimming: 8 bases; J trimming: 2 bases; junction bases outside the gene matches: 9. The sample's time point: newly diagnosed, previously untreated cHL patient sample. PBMCs representing newly diagnosed, untreated classical Hodgkin lymphoma functioned as the comparison. The method was immunoSEQ multiplex PCR; TCRdb's version includes in-frame clones alone and lacks a portion of them. The sample holds roughly 70,000 clones; about 93% are singletons and the top ten take 2% to 3%.

The chain is built from TRBV28 and TRBJ1-5; 7 bases align to TRBD1. Sequencing input: peripheral blood mononuclear cells (PBMCs). The sequence was obtained from a human donor with classical Hodgkin lymphoma. The CDR3 loop is CASVPGTGGNQPQHF. The CDR3 DNA is TGTGCCAGCGTCCCCGGAACAGGGGGCAATCAGCCCCAGCATTTT.